This TCR beta chain was recorded in a study of blood T cell repertoires in COVID-19. The wider study: Acute-phase and convalescent COVID-19 samples originated in the United States, Italy and Spain. Sources were T cells, B-cell-depleted T cells, or PBMCs; the material itself was cDNA or gDNA.

Original methodology: Estimation of nucleated cell counts was performed using reference gene primer amplification. Data came from immunoSEQ multiplex PCR; TCRdb stores just in-frame clones and leaves some out. V, J and clone size reflect that table, while D and trimming were determined from the DNA. The sample has tens of thousands of clones; around 87% are singletons. V trimming: 1 base; J trimming: 3 bases; junction bases outside the gene matches: 11. CDR3 length: 17 amino acids. Germline CDR1 and CDR2: SGHTA and FQGNSA. The origin of this receptor is a man in his fifties or sixties with active COVID-19. The specimen sequenced was peripheral blood. V and J are TRBV7-2 and TRBJ2-7; TRBD2 matches at 8 bases. The CDR3 bases are TGTGCCAGCAGCTTAGGGGTTTCAGGCCGGGGGGGCTACGAGCAGTACTTC. Its translation: CASSLGVSGRGGYEQYF.